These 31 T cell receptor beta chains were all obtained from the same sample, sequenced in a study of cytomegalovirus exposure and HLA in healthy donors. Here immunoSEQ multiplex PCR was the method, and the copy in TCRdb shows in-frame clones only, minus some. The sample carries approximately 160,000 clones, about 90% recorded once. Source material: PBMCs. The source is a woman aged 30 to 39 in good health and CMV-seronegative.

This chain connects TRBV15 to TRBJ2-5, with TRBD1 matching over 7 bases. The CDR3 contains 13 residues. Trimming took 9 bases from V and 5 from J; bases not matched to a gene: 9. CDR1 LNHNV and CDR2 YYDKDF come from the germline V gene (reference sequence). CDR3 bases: TGTGCCACAGCTGGACAGGTTGGGGAGACCCAGTACTTC. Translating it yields CATAGQVGETQYF.

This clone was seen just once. CDR3 bases: TGTGCCATCAGTGTTGCAGCGGGAGGCTACAATGAGCAGTTCTTC. Translated: CAISVAAGGYNEQFF. This rearrangement joins TRBV10-3 to TRBJ2-1; 9 bases agree with TRBD2. The CDR3 length is 15 residues. Germline V gene data show CDR1 as ENHRY and CDR2 as SYGVKD. With V trimmed by 4 bases and J by 3 bases, 4 bases remained unmatched.

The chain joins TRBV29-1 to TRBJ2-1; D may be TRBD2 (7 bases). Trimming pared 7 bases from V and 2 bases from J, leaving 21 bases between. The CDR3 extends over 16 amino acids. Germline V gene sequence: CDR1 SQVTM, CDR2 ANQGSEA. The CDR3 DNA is TGCAGCGCCACCACCCGGGGGGCTACGGCCTACAATGAGCAGTTCTTC. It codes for CSATTRGATAYNEQFF.

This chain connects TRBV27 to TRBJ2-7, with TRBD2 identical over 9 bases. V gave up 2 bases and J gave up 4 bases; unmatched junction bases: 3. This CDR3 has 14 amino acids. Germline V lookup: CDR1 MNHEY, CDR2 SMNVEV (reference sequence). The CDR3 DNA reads TGTGCCAGCAGTTTAGCGGGGGGGGTTTACGAGCAGTACTTC. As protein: CASSLAGGVYEQYF.

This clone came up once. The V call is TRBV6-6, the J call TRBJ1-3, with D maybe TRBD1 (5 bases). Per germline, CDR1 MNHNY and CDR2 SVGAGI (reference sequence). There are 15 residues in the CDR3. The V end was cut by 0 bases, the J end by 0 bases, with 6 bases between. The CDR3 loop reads CASSYSGGSGNTIYF. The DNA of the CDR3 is TGTGCCAGCAGTTACTCCGGGGGCTCTGGAAACACCATATATTTT.

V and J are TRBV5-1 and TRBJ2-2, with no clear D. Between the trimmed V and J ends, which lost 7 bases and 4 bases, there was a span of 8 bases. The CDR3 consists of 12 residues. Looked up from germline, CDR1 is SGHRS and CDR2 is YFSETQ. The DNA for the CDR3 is TGCGCCAGCCCGGGTAGCACCGGGGAGCTGTTTTTT. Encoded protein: CASPGSTGELFF. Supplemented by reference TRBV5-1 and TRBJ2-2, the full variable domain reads KAGVTQTPRYLIKTRGQQVTLSCSPISGHRSVSWYQQTPGQGLQFLFEYFSETQRNKGNFPGRFSGRQFSNSRSEMNVSTLELGDSALYLCASPGSTGELFFGEGSRLTVL.

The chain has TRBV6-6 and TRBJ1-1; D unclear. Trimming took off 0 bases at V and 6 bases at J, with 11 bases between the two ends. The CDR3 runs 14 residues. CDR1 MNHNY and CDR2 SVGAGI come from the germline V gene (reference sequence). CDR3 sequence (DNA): TGTGCCAGCAGTTACTCCCGAAACGGCGCTGAAGCTTTCTTT. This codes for CASSYSRNGAEAFF.

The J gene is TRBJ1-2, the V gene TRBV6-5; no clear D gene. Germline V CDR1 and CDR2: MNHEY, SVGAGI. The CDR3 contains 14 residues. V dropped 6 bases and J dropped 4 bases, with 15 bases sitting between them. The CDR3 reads CASSSGRSGYGYTF. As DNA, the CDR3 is TGTGCCAGCAGCTCAGGACGTTCAGGCTATGGCTACACCTTC.

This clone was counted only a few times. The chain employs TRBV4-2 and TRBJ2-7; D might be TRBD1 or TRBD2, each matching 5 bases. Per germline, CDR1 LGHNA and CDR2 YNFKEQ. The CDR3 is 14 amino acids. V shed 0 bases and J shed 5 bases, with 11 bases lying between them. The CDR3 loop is CASSQDLRDDEQYF. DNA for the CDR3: TGTGCCAGCAGCCAAGATTTACGGGACGACGAGCAGTACTTC.

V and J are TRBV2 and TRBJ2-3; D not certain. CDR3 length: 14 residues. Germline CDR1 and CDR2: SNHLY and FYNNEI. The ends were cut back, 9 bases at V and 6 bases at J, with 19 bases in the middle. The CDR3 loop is CARDQANGDDTQYF. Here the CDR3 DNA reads TGTGCCAGAGATCAGGCAAATGGTGACGATACGCAGTATTTT.

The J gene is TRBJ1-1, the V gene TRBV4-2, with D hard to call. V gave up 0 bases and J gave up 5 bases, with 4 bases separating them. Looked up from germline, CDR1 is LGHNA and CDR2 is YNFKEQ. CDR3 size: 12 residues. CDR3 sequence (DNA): TGTGCCAGCAGCCAAGATTTGACTGAAGCTTTCTTT. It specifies CASSQDLTEAFF.

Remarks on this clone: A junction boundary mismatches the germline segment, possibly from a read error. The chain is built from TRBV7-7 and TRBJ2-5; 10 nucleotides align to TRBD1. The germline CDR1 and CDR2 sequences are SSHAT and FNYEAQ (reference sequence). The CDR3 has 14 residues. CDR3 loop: CASSLAGQGETQYF. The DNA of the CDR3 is TGTGCTAGCAGCTTAGCGGGACAGGGGGAGACCCAGTACTTC.

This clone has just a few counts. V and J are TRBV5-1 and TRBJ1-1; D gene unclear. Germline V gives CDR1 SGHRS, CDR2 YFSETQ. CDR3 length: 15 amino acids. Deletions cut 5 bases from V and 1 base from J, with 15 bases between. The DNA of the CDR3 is TGCGCCAGCAGTACGGCGGGAAGCTGGAACACTGAAGCTTTCTTT. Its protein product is CASSTAGSWNTEAFF.

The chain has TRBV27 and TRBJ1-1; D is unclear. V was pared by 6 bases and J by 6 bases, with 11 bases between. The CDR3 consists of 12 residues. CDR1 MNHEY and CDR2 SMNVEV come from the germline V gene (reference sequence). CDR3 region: CASSPHGAEAFF. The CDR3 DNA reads TGTGCCAGCAGCCCACACGGCGCTGAAGCTTTCTTT.

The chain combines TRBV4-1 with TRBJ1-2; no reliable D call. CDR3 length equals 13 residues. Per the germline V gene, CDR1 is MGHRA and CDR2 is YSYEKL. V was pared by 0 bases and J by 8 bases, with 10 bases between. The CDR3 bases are TGCGCCAGCAGCCAAGATCGGATCCGAGGCTACACCTTC. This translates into CASSQDRIRGYTF.

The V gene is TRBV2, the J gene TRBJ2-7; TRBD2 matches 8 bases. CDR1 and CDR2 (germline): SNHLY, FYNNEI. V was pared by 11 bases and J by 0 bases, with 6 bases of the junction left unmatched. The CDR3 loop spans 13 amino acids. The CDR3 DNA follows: TGTGCCGGGACTAGACTAGCCTCCTACGAGCAGTACTTC. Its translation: CAGTRLASYEQYF.

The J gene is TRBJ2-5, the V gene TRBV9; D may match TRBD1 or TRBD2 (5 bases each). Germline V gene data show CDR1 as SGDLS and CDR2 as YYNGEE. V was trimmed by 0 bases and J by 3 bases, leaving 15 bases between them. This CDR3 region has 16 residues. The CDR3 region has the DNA TGTGCCAGCAGCGTAGGCGAGGGGCGTCTGAAAGAGACCCAGTACTTC. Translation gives CASSVGEGRLKETQYF.

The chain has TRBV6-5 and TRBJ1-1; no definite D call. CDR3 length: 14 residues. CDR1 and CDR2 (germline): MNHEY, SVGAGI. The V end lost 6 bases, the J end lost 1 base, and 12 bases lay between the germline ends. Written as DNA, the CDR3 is TGTGCCAGCAGCCCCGTGTGGGCGAACACTGAAGCTTTCTTT. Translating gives CASSPVWANTEAFF.

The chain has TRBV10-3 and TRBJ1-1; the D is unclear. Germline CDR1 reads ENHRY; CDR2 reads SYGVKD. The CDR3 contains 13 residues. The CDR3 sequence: CATLGPRNTEAFF. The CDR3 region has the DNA TGTGCGACACTAGGGCCGAGGAACACTGAAGCTTTCTTT.

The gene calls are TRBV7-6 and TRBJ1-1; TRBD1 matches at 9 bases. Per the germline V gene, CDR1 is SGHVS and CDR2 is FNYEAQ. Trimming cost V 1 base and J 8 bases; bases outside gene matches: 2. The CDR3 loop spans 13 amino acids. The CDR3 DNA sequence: TGTGCCAGCAGCTTAGTAGGGACAGGGGAAGCTTTCTTT. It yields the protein CASSLVGTGEAFF.

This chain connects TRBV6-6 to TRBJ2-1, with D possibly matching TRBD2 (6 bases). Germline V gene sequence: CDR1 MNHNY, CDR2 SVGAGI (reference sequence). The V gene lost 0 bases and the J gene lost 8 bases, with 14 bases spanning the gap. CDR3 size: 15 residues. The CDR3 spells CASSYSIGGNYEQFF. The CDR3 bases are TGTGCCAGCAGTTACTCGATAGGCGGGAACTATGAGCAGTTCTTC.

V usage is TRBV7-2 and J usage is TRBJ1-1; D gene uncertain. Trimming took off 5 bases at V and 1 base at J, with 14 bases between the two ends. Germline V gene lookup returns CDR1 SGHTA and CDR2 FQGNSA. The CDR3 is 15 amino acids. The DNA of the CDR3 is TGTGCCAGCAGCCTAACCCCGGACGGGAACACTGAAGCTTTCTTT. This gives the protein CASSLTPDGNTEAFF.

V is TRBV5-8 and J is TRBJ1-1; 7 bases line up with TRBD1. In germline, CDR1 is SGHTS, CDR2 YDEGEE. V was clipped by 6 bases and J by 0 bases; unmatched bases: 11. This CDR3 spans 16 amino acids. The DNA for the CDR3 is TGTGCCAGCACCCAAGGCCCCGGGACAGTGAACACTGAAGCTTTCTTT. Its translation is CASTQGPGTVNTEAFF.

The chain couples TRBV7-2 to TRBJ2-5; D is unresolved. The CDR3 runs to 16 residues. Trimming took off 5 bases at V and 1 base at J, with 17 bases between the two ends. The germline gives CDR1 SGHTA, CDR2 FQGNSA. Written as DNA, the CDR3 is TGTGCCAGCAGCCCCATTATTTCAGCGAGCCAAGAGACCCAGTACTTC. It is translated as CASSPIISASQETQYF.

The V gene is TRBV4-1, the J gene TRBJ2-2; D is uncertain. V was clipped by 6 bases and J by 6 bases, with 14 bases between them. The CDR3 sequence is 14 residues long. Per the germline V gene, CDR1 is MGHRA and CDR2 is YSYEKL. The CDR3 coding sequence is TGCGCCAGCAGGAGTGTCGGCGTAGCCGGGGAGCTGTTTTTT. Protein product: CASRSVGVAGELFF.

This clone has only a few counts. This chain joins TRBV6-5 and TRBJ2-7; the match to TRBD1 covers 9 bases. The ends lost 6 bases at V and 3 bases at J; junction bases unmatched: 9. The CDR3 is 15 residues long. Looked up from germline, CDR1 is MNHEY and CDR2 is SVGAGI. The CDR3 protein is CASRRGQGSIYEQYF. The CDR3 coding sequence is TGTGCCAGCAGACGAGGACAGGGGAGTATCTACGAGCAGTACTTC.

The CDR3 reads CSVEDQGGNEQFF. In DNA form, the CDR3 reads TGCAGCGTTGAGGATCAGGGGGGAAATGAGCAGTTCTTC. This rearrangement joins TRBV29-1 to TRBJ2-1; possibly TRBD1 for D (7 bases). Trimming took 3 bases from V and 7 from J, leaving 13 bases between them. The CDR3 is made up of 13 amino acids. Germline V CDR1 and CDR2: SQVTM, ANQGSEA.

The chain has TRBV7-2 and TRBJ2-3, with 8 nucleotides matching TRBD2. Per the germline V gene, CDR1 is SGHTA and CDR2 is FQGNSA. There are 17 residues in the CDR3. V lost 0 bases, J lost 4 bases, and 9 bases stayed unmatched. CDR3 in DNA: TGTGCCAGCAGCTTAGCGTCGGGAGGGACGGGGGCAGATACGCAGTATTTT. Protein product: CASSLASGGTGADTQYF.

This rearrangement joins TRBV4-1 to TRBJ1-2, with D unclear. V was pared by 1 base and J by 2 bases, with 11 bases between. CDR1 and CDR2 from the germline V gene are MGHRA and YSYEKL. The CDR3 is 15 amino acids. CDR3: CASSQGAQTNYGYTF. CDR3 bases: TGCGCCAGCAGCCAAGGAGCCCAGACAAACTATGGCTACACCTTC.

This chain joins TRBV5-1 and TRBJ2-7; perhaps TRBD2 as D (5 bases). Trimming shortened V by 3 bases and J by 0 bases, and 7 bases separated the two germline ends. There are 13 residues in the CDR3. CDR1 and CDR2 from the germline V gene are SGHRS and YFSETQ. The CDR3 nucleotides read TGCGCCAGCAGCTCCGGGGTCTCCTACGAGCAGTACTTC. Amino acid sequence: CASSSGVSYEQYF.

This CDR3 is CASSFSGTTDTQYF. Written as DNA, the CDR3 is TGCGCCAGCAGCTTCTCCGGGACTACAGATACGCAGTATTTT. The genes are TRBV5-1 and TRBJ2-3, with D perhaps matching TRBD2 (6 bases). CDR3 length: 14 amino acids. Trimming stripped 2 bases from V and 3 bases from J, with 10 bases between. Germline lookup yields CDR1 SGHRS and CDR2 YFSETQ.